These 21 T cell receptor beta chains came from one sample sequenced in a study of shared clonotypes between healthy human individuals. The table came from immunoSEQ multiplex PCR; TCRdb's copy has only in-frame clones and leaves some out. Of a few million clones listed, approximately 93% are singletons. Material for sequencing was naive CD4+ T cells from PBMCs. Indicated subset: CD45RA+ positively selected. The receptors shown here come from a man aged 18 to 29 in good health. Some clones in this sample may be carry-over from other donors' samples.

This chain uses TRBV19 with TRBJ1-1, with 8 nucleotides matching TRBD1. V lost 5 bases to trimming and J lost 0 bases; unmatched junction nucleotides: 2. From germline, CDR1 is LNHDA and CDR2 SQIVND (reference sequence). The CDR3 contains 14 residues. CDR3 residues: CASSHRGMNTEAFF. The CDR3 DNA follows: TGTGCCAGTAGTCACAGGGGGATGAACACTGAAGCTTTCTTT.

A remark on this clone: The same CDR3 arises from other DNA sequences in this sample as well. The chain is built from TRBV10-3 and TRBJ2-7, with TRBD1 matching over 8 bases. The V and J ends lost 3 bases and 1 base, in that order; junction bases with no gene match: 2. This CDR3 is built from 14 residues. Germline loops: CDR1 ENHRY, CDR2 SYGVKD. The CDR3 nucleotides are TGTGCCATCAGTGATGGGGACAGGTCCTACGAGCAGTACTTC. Its protein product is CAISDGDRSYEQYF.

The chain uses TRBV27 and TRBJ1-5; the D gene is possibly TRBD1 (5 bases). There are 13 residues in the CDR3. V was pared by 1 base and J by 6 bases, with 7 bases between. The germline V gene encodes CDR1 MNHEY and CDR2 SMNVEV (reference sequence). CDR3 sequence: CASSLLRGQPQHF. The CDR3 nucleotides read TGTGCCAGCAGTTTATTAAGGGGTCAGCCCCAGCATTTT.

The table lists this clone with a few counts. The CDR3 spells CASSSISRGNTEAFF. The CDR3 coding sequence is TGTGCCAGCAGCTCTATTTCCAGGGGGAACACTGAAGCTTTCTTT. V is TRBV11-2 and J is TRBJ1-1; D might be TRBD1 (6 bases). This CDR3 spans 15 amino acids. CDR1 is SGHAT and CDR2 is FQNNGV in the germline V gene. V was trimmed by 4 bases and J by 1 base, leaving 13 bases between them.

J is TRBJ1-1 and V is TRBV14; D is possibly TRBD1 (6 bases). The V gene's germline CDR1 is SGHDN and CDR2 FVKESK. The CDR3 is 13 residues long. V gave up 1 base and J gave up 11 bases, with 14 bases separating them. CDR3 region: CASSQVEGVRAFF. CDR3 sequence (DNA): TGTGCCAGCAGCCAAGTCGAGGGGGTTCGGGCTTTCTTT.

The genes are TRBV5-1 and TRBJ2-2; possible D gene TRBD1, 5 bases. The CDR3 loop spans 16 amino acids. The germline V gene has CDR1 SGHRS and CDR2 YFSETQ. V lost 1 base, J lost 1 base, and 11 bases lay in between. In nucleotides, the CDR3 is TGCGCCAGCAGCTTGAGGGCAGGGAAGAACACCGGGGAGCTGTTTTTT. Its translation is CASSLRAGKNTGELFF.

V and J are TRBV4-1 and TRBJ1-5; 7 bases are a match to TRBD1. This CDR3 region has 16 residues. V lost 1 base, J lost 5 bases, and 8 bases stayed unmatched. Germline-derived CDR1 and CDR2 are MGHRA and YSYEKL. This chain's CDR3 is CASSQVGRGYDQPQHF. The CDR3 DNA reads TGCGCCAGCAGCCAAGTCGGCAGGGGGTACGATCAGCCCCAGCATTTT.

The chain employs TRBV5-6 and TRBJ1-5; D remains unclear. Per germline, CDR1 SGHDT and CDR2 YYEEEE. V lost 4 bases and J lost 7, with 9 bases in between. CDR3 length equals 12 residues. The CDR3 nucleotides are TGTGCCAGCAGCCCACTAATCCAGCCCCAGCATTTT. It codes for CASSPLIQPQHF.

This chain uses TRBV5-1 with TRBJ2-3, with a possible D match to TRBD1 (6 bases). Trimming pared 0 bases from V and 6 bases from J, leaving 14 bases between. CDR1 SGHRS and CDR2 YFSETQ come from the germline V gene. The CDR3 sequence is 15 residues long. The CDR3 coding sequence is TGCGCCAGCAGCTTGGAGAGGCAGGGGTCCGATACGCAGTATTTT. It specifies CASSLERQGSDTQYF.

This clone was picked up one time. This chain joins TRBV5-1 and TRBJ2-3; TRBD1 matches 8 bases. The CDR3 length is 15 residues. Germline V gene data show CDR1 as SGHRS and CDR2 as YFSETQ. The V segment lost 3 bases and the J segment 1 base; nucleotides outside the gene matches: 4. Written as DNA, the CDR3 is TGCGCCAGCAGCTCCAGGGGGCAGCGCACAGATACGCAGTATTTT. It encodes CASSSRGQRTDTQYF.

A single count supports this clone. V gene TRBV11-2 combines with J gene TRBJ1-2; no definite D call. From germline, CDR1 is SGHAT and CDR2 FQNNGV. Trimming left V 4 bases short and J 6 bases short, with 9 bases between. The CDR3 loop spans 12 amino acids. The CDR3 nucleotides are TGTGCCAGCAGCTCCCGTGGGCATGGCTACACCTTC. Protein sequence: CASSSRGHGYTF.

The chain uses TRBV2 and TRBJ2-1; the match to TRBD1 covers 10 bases. In germline, CDR1 is SNHLY, CDR2 FYNNEI. CDR3 length: 16 residues. V shed 8 bases, J shed 3 bases, and the junction held 10 bases outside the gene matches. The CDR3 loop is CASLVRRTGGYNEQFF. CDR3 in DNA: TGTGCCAGCCTGGTCCGGCGGACAGGGGGCTACAATGAGCAGTTCTTC.

The chain is built from TRBV7-9 and TRBJ1-5, with D tentatively TRBD1 (5 bases). Trimming shortened V by 4 bases and J by 1 base, and 11 bases separated the two germline ends. Germline V gene lookup returns CDR1 SEHNR and CDR2 FQNEAQ (reference sequence). This CDR3 contains 15 residues. This CDR3 reads CASSSSGGSNQPQHF. CDR3 nucleotides: TGTGCCAGCAGCTCTAGTGGGGGGAGCAATCAGCCCCAGCATTTT.

This rearrangement joins TRBV5-1 to TRBJ2-3; 9 nucleotides align to TRBD2. CDR1 is SGHRS, CDR2 YFSETQ, per germline. The CDR3 has 14 residues. Trimming cost V 6 bases and J 2 bases; bases outside gene matches: 4. The CDR3 region has the DNA TGCGCCAGCACCAGGACTAGCGACACAGATACGCAGTATTTT. Amino acids: CASTRTSDTDTQYF.

The V and J genes are TRBV4-2 and TRBJ1-2; 7 nucleotides agree with TRBD1. CDR1 and CDR2 (germline): LGHNA, YNFKEQ. The CDR3 is made up of 15 amino acids. V lost 4 bases, J lost 3 bases, and 8 bases stayed unmatched. The CDR3 loop reads CASSLLYRGDYGYTF. The CDR3 region has the DNA TGTGCCAGCAGCCTACTTTACAGGGGCGACTATGGCTACACCTTC.

The chain is built from TRBV9 and TRBJ2-5, with 7 bases matching TRBD1. Trimming removed 2 bases from V and 2 bases from J; junction bases left unmatched: 12. The CDR3 sequence is 17 residues long. The germline V gene has CDR1 SGDLS and CDR2 YYNGEE. Written as DNA, the CDR3 is TGTGCCAGCAGCGTGAGTCCAGGACAGGTAGGGCAAGAGACCCAGTACTTC. This sequence encodes CASSVSPGQVGQETQYF.

CDR3 DNA: TGTGCCAGCAAGGTGGGGGGCTCCTACGAGCAGTACTTC. Translating it yields CASKVGGSYEQYF. The chain employs TRBV7-2 and TRBJ2-7; perhaps TRBD2 as D (6 bases). This CDR3 is 13 amino acids long. The germline gives CDR1 SGHTA, CDR2 FQGNSA. Trimming removed 7 bases from V and 0 bases from J, with 10 bases in between.

Turning to this clone: The same CDR3 also results from other DNA sequences found in this sample. This chain's CDR3 is CASSSGRASYEQYF. The DNA for the CDR3 is TGTGCCAGCTCAAGCGGGAGGGCCTCATACGAGCAGTACTTC. The chain has TRBV18 and TRBJ2-7; 10 nucleotides agree with TRBD2. CDR3 length equals 14 residues. Germline V gene lookup returns CDR1 KGHSH and CDR2 LQKENI. V was clipped by 5 bases and J by 4 bases; unmatched bases: 5.

DNA for the CDR3: TGTGCCAGCAGCGCAGGGATCGGCTACACCTTC. Its translation is CASSAGIGYTF. This chain connects TRBV28 to TRBJ1-2; D is perhaps TRBD1 (5 bases). The CDR3 has 11 amino acids. Trimming took 6 bases from V and 8 from J, leaving 10 bases between them. CDR1 MDHEN and CDR2 SYDVKM come from the germline V gene.

The V and J genes are TRBV7-9 and TRBJ1-2; no clear D. Trimming took 5 bases from V and 6 from J, leaving 22 bases between them. CDR3 length: 16 residues. CDR1 is SEHNR and CDR2 is FQNEAQ in the germline V gene (reference sequence). In nucleotides, the CDR3 is TGTGCCAGCAGCGCCCTTGAGAGCTACCCCAAGGATGGCTACACCTTC. It codes for CASSALESYPKDGYTF.

J is TRBJ2-5 and V is TRBV12-5; 10 nucleotides align to TRBD2. The ends lost 4 bases at V and 7 bases at J; junction bases unmatched: 6. There are 14 residues in the CDR3. The V gene's germline CDR1 is LGHNT and CDR2 FRNRAP. CDR3 DNA: TGTGCTAGTGGTTCTAGCGGGAGAGGTGGGACCCAGTACTTC. It specifies CASGSSGRGGTQYF. Full variable domain (outside the CDR3, taken from reference TRBV12-5 and TRBJ2-5): DARVTQTPRHKVTEMGQEVTMRCQPILGHNTVFWYRQTMMQGLELLAYFRNRAPLDDSGMPKDRFSAEMPDATLATLKIQPSEPRDSAVYFCASGSSGRGGTQYFGPGTRLLVL.